The rows below give T cell receptor beta chains drawn from one sample of a study of T cell responses to AZD1222 COVID-19 vaccine. Produced via immunoSEQ multiplex PCR; TCRdb's table is partial and in-frame only. The table lists about 70,000 clones, roughly 87% of them singletons. This material consisted of peripheral blood, taken 28 days after the second AZD1222 dose. The receptors here all came from an adult who received the AZD1222 COVID-19 vaccine. CDR3s include the opening cysteine and the closing phenylalanine or tryptophan. The order of the fields is J gene, V gene, D gene, CDR3 length, CDR3 protein, CDR3 DNA. D genes are given only for firm matches.

TRBJ2-1	TRBV6-5	TRBD2	15	CASSSVGGGGNEQFF	TGTGCCAGCAGTTCGGTCGGGGGGGGAGGCAATGAGCAGTTCTTC
TRBJ2-1	TRBV11-3	TRBD2	15	CASSLVAGGGNEQFF	TGTGCCAGCAGCTTAGTAGCGGGAGGTGGTAATGAGCAGTTCTTC
TRBJ2-3	TRBV27	.	13	CASSLMPRDTQYF	TGTGCCAGCAGTTTAATGCCAAGAGATACGCAGTATTTT
TRBJ1-5	TRBV6-1	.	13	CASSEVNNQPQHF	TGTGCCAGCAGTGAAGTCAACAATCAGCCCCAGCATTTT
TRBJ1-2	TRBV7-8	.	14	CASSLGTRNYGYTF	TGTGCCAGCAGCTTAGGGACCCGTAACTATGGCTACACCTTC
TRBJ2-1	TRBV7-3	.	16	CASSPGRGGAYNEQFF	TGTGCCAGCAGCCCCGGCCGCGGAGGTGCCTACAATGAGCAGTTCTTC
TRBJ2-5	TRBV7-9	.	14	CASSVQGVQETQYF	TGTGCCAGCAGCGTCCAAGGCGTTCAAGAGACCCAGTACTTC
TRBJ1-6	TRBV27	.	16	CASSIWAGERGSPLHF	TGTGCCAGCAGTATCTGGGCTGGGGAGAGGGGTTCACCCCTCCACTTT
TRBJ1-5	TRBV5-5	.	15	CASTVGAASNQPQHF	TGTGCCAGCACCGTGGGGGCAGCCAGCAATCAGCCCCAGCATTTT
TRBJ2-5	TRBV29-1	TRBD2	16	CSVEIVAGGPRETQYF	TGCAGCGTTGAAATCGTAGCGGGAGGCCCCCGAGAGACCCAGTACTTC
TRBJ2-2	TRBV7-3	TRBD1	17	CASSLSGTGIVGGELFF	TGTGCCAGCAGCTTATCCGGGACAGGGATTGTCGGAGGGGAGCTGTTTTTT